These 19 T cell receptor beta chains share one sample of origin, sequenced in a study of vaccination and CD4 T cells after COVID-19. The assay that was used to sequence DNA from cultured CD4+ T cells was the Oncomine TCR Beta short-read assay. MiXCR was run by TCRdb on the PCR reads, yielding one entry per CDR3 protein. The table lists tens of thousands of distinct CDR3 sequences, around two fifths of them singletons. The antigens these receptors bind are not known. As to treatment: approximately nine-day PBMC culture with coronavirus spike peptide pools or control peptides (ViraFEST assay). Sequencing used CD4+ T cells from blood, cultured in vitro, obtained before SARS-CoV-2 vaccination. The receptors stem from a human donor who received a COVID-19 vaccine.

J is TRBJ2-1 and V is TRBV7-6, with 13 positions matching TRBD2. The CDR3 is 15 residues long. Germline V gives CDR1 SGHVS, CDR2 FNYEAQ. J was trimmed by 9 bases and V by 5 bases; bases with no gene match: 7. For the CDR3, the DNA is TGTGCCAGCAGCCAACTAGCGGGGGGGTTAACTGAGCAGTTCTTC. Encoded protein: CASSQLAGGLTEQFF.

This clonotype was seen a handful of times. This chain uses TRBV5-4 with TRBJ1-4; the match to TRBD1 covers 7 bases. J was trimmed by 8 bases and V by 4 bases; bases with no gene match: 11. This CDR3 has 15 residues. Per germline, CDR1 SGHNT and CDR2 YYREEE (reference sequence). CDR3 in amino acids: CASSRPDRPGEKLFF. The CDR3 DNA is TGTGCCAGCAGCAGGCCGGACAGGCCAGGGGAAAAACTGTTTTTT.

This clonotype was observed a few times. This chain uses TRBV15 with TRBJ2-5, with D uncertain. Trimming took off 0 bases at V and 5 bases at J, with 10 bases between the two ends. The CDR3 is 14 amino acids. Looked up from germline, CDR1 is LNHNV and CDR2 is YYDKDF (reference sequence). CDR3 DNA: TGTGCCACCAGCAGAGATGAGCTAGGGGAGACCCAGTACTTC. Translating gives CATSRDELGETQYF. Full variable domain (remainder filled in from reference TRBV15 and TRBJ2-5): DAMVIQNPRYQVTQFGKPVTLSCSQTLNHNVMYWYQQKSSQAPKLLFHYYDKDFNNEADTPDNFQSRRPNTSFCFLDIRSPGLGDTAMYLCATSRDELGETQYFGPGTRLLVL.

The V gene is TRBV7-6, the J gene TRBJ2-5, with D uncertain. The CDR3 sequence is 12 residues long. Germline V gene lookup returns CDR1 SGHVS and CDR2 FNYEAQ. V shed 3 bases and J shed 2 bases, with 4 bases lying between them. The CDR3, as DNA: TGTGCCAGCAGCTTGGATCAAGAGACCCAGTACTTC. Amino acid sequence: CASSLDQETQYF.

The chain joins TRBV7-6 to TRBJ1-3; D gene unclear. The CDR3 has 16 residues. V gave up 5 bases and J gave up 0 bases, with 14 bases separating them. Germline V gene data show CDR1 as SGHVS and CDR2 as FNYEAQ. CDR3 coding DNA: TGTGCCAGCAGCCCCTCAACAGCTCCCTCTGGAAACACCATATATTTT. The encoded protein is CASSPSTAPSGNTIYF.

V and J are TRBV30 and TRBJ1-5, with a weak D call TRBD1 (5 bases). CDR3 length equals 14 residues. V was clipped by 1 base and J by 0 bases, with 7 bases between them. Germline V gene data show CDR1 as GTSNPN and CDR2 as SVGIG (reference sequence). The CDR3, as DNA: TGTGCCTGGAGTGAGGGGCTTAGCAATCAGCCCCAGCATTTT. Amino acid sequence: CAWSEGLSNQPQHF.

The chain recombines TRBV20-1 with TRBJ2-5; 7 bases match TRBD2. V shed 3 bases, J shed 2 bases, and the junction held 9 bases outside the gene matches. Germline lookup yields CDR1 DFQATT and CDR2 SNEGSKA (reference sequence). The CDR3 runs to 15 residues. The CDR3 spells CSARAGDDVQETQYF. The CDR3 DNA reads TGCAGTGCTAGGGCGGGGGACGATGTACAAGAGACCCAGTACTTC.

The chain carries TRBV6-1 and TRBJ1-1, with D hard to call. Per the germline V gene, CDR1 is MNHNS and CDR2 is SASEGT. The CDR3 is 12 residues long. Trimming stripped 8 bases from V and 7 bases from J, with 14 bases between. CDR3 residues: CASVDFPREAFF. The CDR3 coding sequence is TGTGCCAGCGTGGACTTCCCCCGTGAAGCTTTCTTT.

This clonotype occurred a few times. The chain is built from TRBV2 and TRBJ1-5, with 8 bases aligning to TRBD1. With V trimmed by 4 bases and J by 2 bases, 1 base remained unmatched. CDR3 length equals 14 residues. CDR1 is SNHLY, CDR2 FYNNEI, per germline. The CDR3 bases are TGTGCCAGCAGTGGGGGACAGGGCAATCAGCCCCAGCATTTT. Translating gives CASSGGQGNQPQHF.

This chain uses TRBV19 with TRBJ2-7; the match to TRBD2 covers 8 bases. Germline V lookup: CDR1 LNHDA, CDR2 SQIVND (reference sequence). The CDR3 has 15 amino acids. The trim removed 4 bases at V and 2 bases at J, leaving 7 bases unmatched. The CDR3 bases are TGTGCCAGTAGTACCCATAGCGGGGCGACCTACGAGCAGTACTTC. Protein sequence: CASSTHSGATYEQYF.

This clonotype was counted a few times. In DNA, the CDR3 is TGTGCCAGCAGGGCCGACAGGGTGCAGCCCCAGCATTTT. Protein sequence: CASRADRVQPQHF. This chain joins TRBV2 and TRBJ1-5, with TRBD1 matching over 7 bases. Looked up from germline, CDR1 is SNHLY and CDR2 is FYNNEI. The CDR3 runs 13 residues. V lost 6 bases and J lost 7; bases outside the gene matches: 6. Drawing the rest from reference TRBV2 and TRBJ1-5, the complete variable domain is EPEVTQTPSHQVTQMGQEVILRCVPISNHLYFYWYRQILGQKVEFLVSFYNNEISEKSEIFDDQFSVERPDGSNFTLKIRSTKLEDSAMYFCASRADRVQPQHFGDGTRLSIL.

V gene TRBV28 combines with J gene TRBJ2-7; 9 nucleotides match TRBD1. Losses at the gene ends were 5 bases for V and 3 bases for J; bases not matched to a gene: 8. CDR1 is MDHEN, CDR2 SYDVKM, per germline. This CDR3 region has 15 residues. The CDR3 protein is CASSPKDRGVYEQYF. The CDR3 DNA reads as TGTGCCAGCAGTCCGAAGGACAGGGGAGTCTACGAGCAGTACTTC.

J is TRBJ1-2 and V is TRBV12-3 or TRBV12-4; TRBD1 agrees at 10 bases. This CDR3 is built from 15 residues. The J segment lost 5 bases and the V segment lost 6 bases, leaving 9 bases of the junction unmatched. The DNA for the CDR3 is TGTGCCAGCAGACGACAGGGGGCTCGGGATTATGGCTACACCTTC. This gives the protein CASRRQGARDYGYTF.

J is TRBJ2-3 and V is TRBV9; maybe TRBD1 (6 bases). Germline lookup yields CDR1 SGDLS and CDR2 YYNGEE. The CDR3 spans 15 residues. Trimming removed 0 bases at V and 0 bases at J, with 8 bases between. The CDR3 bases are TGTGCCAGCAGCGTAGGCCAGGGGAGCACAGATACGCAGTATTTT. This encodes CASSVGQGSTDTQYF.

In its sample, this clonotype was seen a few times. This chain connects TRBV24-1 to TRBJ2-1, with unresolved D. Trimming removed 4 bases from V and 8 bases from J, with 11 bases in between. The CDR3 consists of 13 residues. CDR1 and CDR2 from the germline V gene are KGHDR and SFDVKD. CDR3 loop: CATSDANFHEQFF. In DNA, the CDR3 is TGTGCCACCAGTGACGCTAACTTCCATGAGCAGTTCTTC.

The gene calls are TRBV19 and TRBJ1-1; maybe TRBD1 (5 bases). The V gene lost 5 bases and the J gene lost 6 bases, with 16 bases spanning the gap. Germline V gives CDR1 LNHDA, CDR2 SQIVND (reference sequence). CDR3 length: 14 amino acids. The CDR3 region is CASSPRWGSAEAFF. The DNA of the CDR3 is TGTGCCAGTAGTCCAAGGTGGGGGTCTGCTGAAGCTTTCTTT.

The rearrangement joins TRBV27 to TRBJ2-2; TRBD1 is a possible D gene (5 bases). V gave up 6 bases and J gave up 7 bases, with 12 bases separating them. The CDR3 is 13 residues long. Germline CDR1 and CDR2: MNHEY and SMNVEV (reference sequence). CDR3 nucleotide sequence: TGTGCCAGCAGGATGGCAGGGCACGGGGAGCTGTTTTTT. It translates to CASRMAGHGELFF.

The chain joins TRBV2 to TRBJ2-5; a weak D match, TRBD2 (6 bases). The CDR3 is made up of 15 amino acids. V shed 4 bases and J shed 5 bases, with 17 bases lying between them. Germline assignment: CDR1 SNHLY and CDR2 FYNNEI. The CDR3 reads CASSGFRAEGETQYF. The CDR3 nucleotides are TGTGCCAGCAGTGGTTTTCGGGCGGAGGGGGAGACCCAGTACTTC.

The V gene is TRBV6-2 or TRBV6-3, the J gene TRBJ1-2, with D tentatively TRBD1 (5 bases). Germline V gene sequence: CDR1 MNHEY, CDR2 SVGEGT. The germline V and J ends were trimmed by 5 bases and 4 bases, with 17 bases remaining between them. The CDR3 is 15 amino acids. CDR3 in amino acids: CASSKRPRGTYGYTF. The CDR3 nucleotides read TGTGCCAGCAGTAAACGCCCCCGGGGGACCTATGGCTACACCTTC.